This T cell receptor (beta chain) is from a study of somatic mutations in cytotoxic T cells in rheumatoid arthritis. General study points: CD8+ clonality increased with age in rheumatoid arthritis patients but not in healthy controls.

Profiling relied on immunoSEQ multiplex PCR, and the TCRdb table lists in-frame clones only, not all of them. Among some 14,000 clones listed, roughly 77% were seen once. In the case of this clone: Its antigen is unknown.

Germline CDR1 SNHLY, CDR2 FYNNEI. The CDR3 is 12 amino acids. Unmatched junction bases numbered 4, after V lost 7 bases and J lost 6 bases. The chain is built from TRBV2 and TRBJ2-7; 9 bases match TRBD1. Source material: CD8+ T cells sorted from blood. The sequence was obtained from an adult with rheumatoid arthritis. The CDR3 spells CASIGQGSEQYF. The DNA of the CDR3 is TGTGCCAGCATCGGACAGGGGTCCGAGCAGTACTTC.